This T cell receptor (beta chain) was identified in a study of cytomegalovirus exposure and HLA in healthy donors. Broader study findings: The study labeled about 160 TCR beta chains cytomegalovirus-associated. Within a later analysis, the majority of CMV-associated TCR beta chains appeared HLA-restricted.

A remark on this clone: Its matching antigen is unknown. Other nucleotide sequences from this sample produce the same CDR3.

13 Jbeta primers and 60 Vbeta primers were used for the PCR. Per the study methods: Roughly 73 million unique TCR beta chains, about 11 million of them shared, were counted by a later analysis. TCRdb's table, derived via immunoSEQ multiplex PCR, lists solely in-frame clones and lacks some. The V and J calls and clone size come from that table; D and trimming were worked out from the DNA. The table lists some 180,000 clones, roughly 80% of them singletons. This TCR was recovered from a woman aged 18-35 years in good health and CMV-seronegative. Sequencing was carried out using PBMCs.

Written as DNA, the CDR3 is TGTGCCAGCAGCTTAGTCGGTGGCAATCAGCCCCAGCATTTT. This sequence encodes CASSLVGGNQPQHF. The chain has TRBV7-2 and TRBJ1-5; D not certain. The V end lost 1 base, the J end lost 2 bases, and 6 bases lay between the germline ends. The CDR3 loop spans 14 amino acids. Germline CDR1 and CDR2: SGHTA and FQGNSA.